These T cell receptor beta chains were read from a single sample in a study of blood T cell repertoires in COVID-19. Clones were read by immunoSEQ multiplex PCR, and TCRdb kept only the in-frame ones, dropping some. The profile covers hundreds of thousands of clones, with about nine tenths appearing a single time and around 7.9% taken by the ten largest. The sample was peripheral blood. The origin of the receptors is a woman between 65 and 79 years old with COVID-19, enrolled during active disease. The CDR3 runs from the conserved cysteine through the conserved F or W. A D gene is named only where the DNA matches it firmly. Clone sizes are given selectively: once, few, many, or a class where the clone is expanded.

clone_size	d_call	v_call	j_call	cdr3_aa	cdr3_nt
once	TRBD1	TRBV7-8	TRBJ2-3	CASSLFEGASDTQYF	TGTGCCAGCAGCTTATTCGAGGGGGCATCAGATACGCAGTATTTT
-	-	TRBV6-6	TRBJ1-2	CASSYAEGYTF	TGTGCCAGCAGTTACGCGGAGGGCTACACCTTC
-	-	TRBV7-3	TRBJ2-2	CASSPNLIGDTGELFF	TGTGCCAGCAGCCCGAATTTGATAGGGGACACCGGGGAGCTGTTTTTT
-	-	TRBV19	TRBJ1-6	CASSMVTGSSPLHF	TGTGCCAGTAGTATGGTGACAGGTTCATCCCCCCTCCACTTT
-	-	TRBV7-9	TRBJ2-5	CASSLVGRMWGGPETQYF	TGTGCCAGCAGCTTGGTAGGACGGATGTGGGGGGGCCCTGAGACCCAGTACTTC
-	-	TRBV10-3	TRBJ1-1	CAISDRGDTEAFF	TGTGCCATCAGTGACAGGGGAGACACTGAAGCTTTCTTT
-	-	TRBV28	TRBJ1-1	CASSFSGSRNTEAFF	TGTGCCAGCAGTTTTTCAGGTTCCAGAAACACTGAAGCTTTCTTT
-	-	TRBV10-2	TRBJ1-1	CASSEWGQNTEAFF	TGCGCCAGCAGTGAGTGGGGCCAGAACACTGAAGCTTTCTTT
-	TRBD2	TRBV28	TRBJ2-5	CASSAPGLAGVTETQYF	TGTGCCAGCAGTGCCCCGGGACTAGCGGGGGTAACAGAGACCCAGTACTTC
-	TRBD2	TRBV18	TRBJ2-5	CASSSLKGLEETQYF	TGTGCCAGCTCATCTCTTAAGGGACTAGAAGAGACCCAGTACTTC
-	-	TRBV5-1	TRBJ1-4	CASSLEASRGNEKLFF	TGCGCCAGCAGCTTGGAGGCATCCAGGGGAAATGAAAAACTGTTTTTT
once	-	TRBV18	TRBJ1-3	CASSPGQPTSGNTIYF	TGTGCCAGCTCACCAGGACAGCCTACCTCTGGAAACACCATATATTTT
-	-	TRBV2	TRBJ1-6	CASSVESSYNSPLHF	TGTGCCAGCAGTGTAGAGAGCTCCTATAATTCACCCCTCCACTTT
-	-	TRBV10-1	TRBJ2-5	CASSGGGRMETQYF	TGCGCCAGCAGTGGAGGGGGTCGTATGGAGACCCAGTACTTC
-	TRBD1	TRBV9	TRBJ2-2	CASSVSRGRNTGELFF	TGTGCCAGCAGCGTATCCAGGGGGCGGAACACCGGGGAGCTGTTTTTT
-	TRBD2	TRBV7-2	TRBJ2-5	CASSLYSGAARETQYF	TGTGCCAGCAGCTTATATAGCGGGGCAGCACGAGAGACCCAGTACTTC
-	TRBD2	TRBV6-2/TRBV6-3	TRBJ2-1	CASSYSSGGYNEQFF	TGTGCCAGCAGTTATTCCAGCGGGGGCTACAATGAGCAGTTCTTC
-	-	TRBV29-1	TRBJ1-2	CSVEVSYGYTF	TGCAGCGTTGAAGTCAGCTATGGCTACACCTTC
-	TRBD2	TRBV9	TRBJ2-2	CASSLRLAGDTGELFF	TGTGCCAGCAGCCTCCGACTAGCGGGGGACACCGGGGAGCTGTTTTTT
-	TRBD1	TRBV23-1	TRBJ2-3	CASSQSPGQGGTDTQYF	TGCGCCAGCAGTCAAAGCCCCGGACAGGGGGGCACAGATACGCAGTATTTT
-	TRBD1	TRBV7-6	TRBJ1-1	CASSLGTGLNTEAFF	TGTGCCAGCAGCTTAGGGACAGGTTTGAACACTGAAGCTTTCTTT
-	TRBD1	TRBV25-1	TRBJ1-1	CASRDPTGGNTEAFF	TGTGCCAGCAGAGATCCGACAGGGGGCAACACTGAAGCTTTCTTT
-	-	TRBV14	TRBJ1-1	CASSPVIIVSEAFF	TGTGCCAGCAGCCCCGTAATAATAGTTTCTGAAGCTTTCTTT
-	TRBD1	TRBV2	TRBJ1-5	CASSVRRGVEQPQHF	TGTGCCAGCAGTGTCCGCAGGGGGGTAGAGCAGCCCCAGCATTTT
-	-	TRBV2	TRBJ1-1	CASSVNRMNTEAFF	TGTGCCAGCAGTGTTAACAGGATGAACACTGAAGCTTTCTTT
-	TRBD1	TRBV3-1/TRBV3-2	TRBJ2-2	CASSPDRVGVGELFF	TGTGCCAGCAGCCCCGACAGGGTCGGGGTCGGGGAGCTGTTTTTT
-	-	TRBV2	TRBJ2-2	CASMSGGANGELFF	TGTGCCAGCATGTCCGGAGGGGCCAACGGGGAGCTGTTTTTT
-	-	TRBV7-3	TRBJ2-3	CASSLRGGAPADTQYF	TGTGCCAGCAGCTTACGAGGGGGGGCCCCCGCAGATACGCAGTATTTT
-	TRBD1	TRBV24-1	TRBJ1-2	CATSGTPGGRGYGYTF	TGTGCCACCAGTGGCACCCCAGGGGGCCGGGGCTATGGCTACACCTTC
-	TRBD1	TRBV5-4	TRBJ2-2	CASRTDRGTGELFF	TGTGCCAGCAGAACAGACAGGGGCACCGGGGAGCTGTTTTTT
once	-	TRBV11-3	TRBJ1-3	CASSLVGWEGRTGNTIYF	TGTGCCAGCAGCTTAGTAGGGTGGGAGGGCCGGACTGGAAACACCATATATTTT
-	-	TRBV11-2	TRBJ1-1	CASSLVRLDNLNTEAFF	TGTGCCAGCAGCTTAGTCAGGCTGGATAACCTGAACACTGAAGCTTTCTTT
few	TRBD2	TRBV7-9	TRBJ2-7	CASSRGTSGGSSYEQYF	TGTGCCAGCAGCCGCGGGACTAGCGGGGGAAGCTCCTACGAGCAGTACTTC
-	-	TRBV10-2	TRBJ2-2	CASGVPSWTGELFF	TGCGCCAGCGGCGTCCCTAGCTGGACCGGGGAGCTGTTTTTT
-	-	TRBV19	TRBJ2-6	CASSSPQGAGANVLTF	TGTGCCAGTAGTAGCCCACAGGGAGCTGGGGCCAACGTCCTGACTTTC
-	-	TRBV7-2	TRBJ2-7	CASSLAARASVVQPYF	TGTGCCAGCAGCTTAGCGGCCAGGGCGTCGGTAGTACAGCCGTACTTC
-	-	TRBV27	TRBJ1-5	CASSLSNRDGQPQHF	TGTGCCAGCAGTTTATCGAACAGGGACGGACAGCCCCAGCATTTT
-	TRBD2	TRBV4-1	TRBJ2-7	CASSQKALSGGPTSYEQYF	TGCGCCAGCAGCCAGAAAGCCTTGAGCGGGGGCCCTACCTCCTACGAGCAGTACTTC
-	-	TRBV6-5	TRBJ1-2	CASSSSGFGYGYTF	TGTGCCAGCAGTTCCAGTGGTTTTGGCTATGGCTACACCTTC
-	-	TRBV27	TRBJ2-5	CASSPIGFKKQETQYF	TGTGCCAGCAGCCCGATCGGGTTCAAAAAACAAGAGACCCAGTACTTC
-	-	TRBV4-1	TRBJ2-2	CASSQVQGNTGELFF	TGCGCCAGCAGCCAAGTCCAGGGGAACACCGGGGAGCTGTTTTTT
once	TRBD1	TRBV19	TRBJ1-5	CASKPGTGGSQHF	TGTGCCAGTAAGCCCGGGACAGGGGGGAGCCAGCATTTT
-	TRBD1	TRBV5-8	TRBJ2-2	CASSGTGPTNTGELFF	TGTGCCAGCAGCGGGACAGGCCCCACCAACACCGGGGAGCTGTTTTTT
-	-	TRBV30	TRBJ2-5	CAWRETSSKETQYF	TGTGCCTGGAGGGAAACTAGCTCTAAGGAGACCCAGTACTTC
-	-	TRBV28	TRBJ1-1	CASSLPGLAFF	TGTGCCAGCAGTTTACCGGGGTTAGCTTTCTTT
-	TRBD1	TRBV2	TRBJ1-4	CASRFAGGREKLFF	TGTGCCAGCAGATTTGCAGGGGGGAGGGAAAAACTGTTTTTT
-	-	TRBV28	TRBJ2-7	CASSLSGTYEQYF	TGTGCCAGCAGTTTATCCGGGACCTACGAGCAGTACTTC
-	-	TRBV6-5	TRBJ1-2	CASSYDTRDLSGYTF	TGTGCCAGCAGTTACGACACCAGGGATCTTAGCGGCTACACCTTC
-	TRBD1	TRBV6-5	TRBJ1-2	CASQGAPGAGYTF	TGTGCCAGCCAGGGGGCCCCTGGGGCTGGCTACACCTTC
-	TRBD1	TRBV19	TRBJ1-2	CASLPKPGTGAYGYTF	TGTGCCAGCCTACCGAAACCCGGGACAGGGGCTTATGGCTACACCTTC
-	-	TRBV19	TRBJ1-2	CASTTLTARVEGYTF	TGTGCCAGTACCACCCTGACAGCCCGGGTTGAGGGCTACACCTTC
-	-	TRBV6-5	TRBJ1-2	CASSYATGPYGYTF	TGTGCCAGCAGTTACGCGACAGGCCCCTATGGCTACACCTTC
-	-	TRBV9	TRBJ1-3	CASSDTDRNTIYF	TGTGCCAGCAGCGACACAGATAGAAACACCATATATTTT
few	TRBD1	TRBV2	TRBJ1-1	CASTLRTGMNTEAFF	TGTGCCAGCACTCTAAGGACAGGCATGAACACTGAAGCTTTCTTT